Each of the 15 T cell receptor beta chains below was sequenced from the same sample in a study of PD-1 blockade in classical Hodgkin lymphoma. Measured with immunoSEQ multiplex PCR; TCRdb has only the in-frame clones, and not every one. The table includes tens of thousands of clones, over 70% detected once. After autologous stem cell transplantation all patients relapsed, and prior brentuximab vedotin exposure differed between cohorts. The sequencing used peripheral blood mononuclear cells (PBMCs), collected before the second cycle of nivolumab. The receptors originated from a human donor with classical Hodgkin lymphoma.

This sequence joins TRBV28 and TRBJ2-2; TRBD2 might be the D (5 bases). This CDR3 has 18 residues. Trimming shortened V by 3 bases and J by 6 bases, and 23 bases separated the two germline ends. Germline CDR1 is MDHEN and CDR2 is SYDVKM. The CDR3 is CASSFGADHSRSSGELFF. DNA of the CDR3: TGTGCCAGCAGTTTCGGAGCGGATCACAGCCGGTCGTCCGGGGAGCTGTTTTTT.

The chain joins TRBV6-5 to TRBJ2-5; weak D call: TRBD2 (5 bases). Trimming took 5 bases from V and 2 from J, leaving 9 bases between them. This CDR3 region has 13 residues. Germline CDR1 and CDR2: MNHEY and SVGAGI. DNA of the CDR3: TGTGCCAGCAGTAGAGCGGAGCAAGAGACCCAGTACTTC. This translates into CASSRAEQETQYF.

The table lists this clone with a count of one. The chain links TRBV5-6 to TRBJ2-3; 12 bases are shared with TRBD2. V trimming: 4 bases; J trimming: 7 bases; junction bases outside the gene matches: 16. The length of the CDR3 is 18 residues. CDR1 is SGHDT and CDR2 is YYEEEE in the germline V gene. The CDR3 loop is CASSGTSGRLGGRHTQYF. The CDR3 coding sequence is TGTGCCAGCAGCGGTACTAGCGGGAGGCTCGGAGGTCGTCATACGCAGTATTTT.

There are a few counts of this clone. This chain joins TRBV23-1 and TRBJ2-2; 10 nucleotides align to TRBD2. TRBV23-1 is assigned to the ORF class and has an uncertain function. There are 18 residues in the CDR3. With 3 bases clipped from V and 3 bases from J, the junction kept 10 bases outside the gene matches. Here the CDR3 reads CASSHPSGSVSDTGELFF. The CDR3 bases are TGCGCCAGCAGTCACCCTAGCGGGAGTGTCTCGGACACCGGGGAGCTGTTTTTT.

The V call is TRBV19, the J call TRBJ2-7; 11 nucleotides line up with TRBD2. Trimming at V came to 5 bases and at J to 4 bases, leaving 13 bases not matched to a gene. This CDR3 comprises 17 residues. Germline V lookup: CDR1 LNHDA, CDR2 SQIVND (reference sequence). The CDR3 DNA follows: TGTGCCAGTAGTCCGCCGACTAGCGGGACCATGGGTTACGAGCAGTACTTC. Its translation is CASSPPTSGTMGYEQYF.

The chain recombines TRBV30 with TRBJ1-5; the match to TRBD1 covers 7 bases. V lost 6 bases and J lost 3; bases outside the gene matches: 17. This CDR3 is built from 17 residues. Per germline, CDR1 GTSNPN and CDR2 SVGIG (reference sequence). The CDR3 is CACTSPPGQRFNQPQHF. In DNA form, the CDR3 reads TGTGCCTGCACATCCCCCCCGGGACAGAGGTTCAATCAGCCCCAGCATTTT.

Comment on this clone: Other DNA variants within this sample encode the same CDR3. CDR3 DNA: TGTGCCAGCAGCTTAGGGACTGGGAACTATGGCTACACCTTC. Its translation is CASSLGTGNYGYTF. The chain uses TRBV7-9 and TRBJ1-2; D remains unclear. CDR1 is SEHNR and CDR2 is FQNEAQ in the germline V gene (reference sequence). This CDR3 has 14 residues. Between the trimmed V and J ends, which lost 1 base and 2 bases, there was a span of 8 bases.

This clone qualifies as medium-sized. The chain employs TRBV27 and TRBJ2-3; D remains unclear. Trimming removed 3 bases from V and 1 base from J, with 11 bases in between. CDR1 and CDR2 from the germline V gene are MNHEY and SMNVEV (reference sequence). This CDR3 comprises 15 residues. The CDR3 sequence: CASSLDPTGTDTQYF. The CDR3 nucleotides read TGTGCCAGCAGTTTGGACCCTACTGGCACAGATACGCAGTATTTT.

The V gene is TRBV25-1, the J gene TRBJ2-3, with D uncertain. The germline V gene encodes CDR1 MGHDK and CDR2 SYGVNS. This CDR3 contains 13 residues. V lost 8 bases and J 4 bases, leaving 13 bases between the germline ends. CDR3 loop: CASRQGLADTQYF. For the CDR3, the DNA is TGTGCCAGCCGCCAAGGGTTGGCAGATACGCAGTATTTT.

The chain is built from TRBV28 and TRBJ2-2, with a weak D call TRBD1 (6 bases). Trimming shortened V by 7 bases and J by 6 bases, and 12 bases separated the two germline ends. Germline V gene lookup returns CDR1 MDHEN and CDR2 SYDVKM. The CDR3 has 13 residues. In nucleotides, the CDR3 is TGTGCCAGCAATGTGGGGGCGCCCGGGGAGCTGTTTTTT. Residues: CASNVGAPGELFF.

V gene TRBV7-8 combines with J gene TRBJ2-2; 7 bases agree with TRBD1. The germline V gene encodes CDR1 SGHVS and CDR2 FQNEAQ. The J segment lost 1 base and the V segment lost 5 bases, leaving 10 bases of the junction unmatched. The CDR3 length is 17 residues. CDR3 DNA: TGTGCCAGCAGCCTATCGACAGGGCCTATGAACACCGGGGAGCTGTTTTTT. It is translated as CASSLSTGPMNTGELFF.

V gene TRBV7-2 combines with J gene TRBJ2-3; D gene ambiguous. Trimming removed 5 bases at V and 8 bases at J, with 14 bases between. From germline, CDR1 is SGHTA and CDR2 FQGNSA. The CDR3 is made up of 13 amino acids. CDR3 bases: TGTGCCAGCAGCCGAGACTCCTTTAGTACGCAGTATTTT. Its translation: CASSRDSFSTQYF.

The rearrangement links TRBV5-1 to TRBJ2-3; 9 bases are shared with TRBD2. Germline CDR1 is SGHRS and CDR2 is YFSETQ. V gave up 5 bases and J gave up 3 bases; unmatched junction bases: 1. This CDR3 has 13 residues. The chain's CDR3 is CASSSGSTDTQYF. The CDR3, as DNA: TGCGCCAGCAGTAGCGGGAGTACAGATACGCAGTATTTT. Complete variable domain (other parts from reference TRBV5-1 and TRBJ2-3): KAGVTQTPRYLIKTRGQQVTLSCSPISGHRSVSWYQQTPGQGLQFLFEYFSETQRNKGNFPGRFSGRQFSNSRSEMNVSTLELGDSALYLCASSSGSTDTQYFGPGTRLTVL.

The chain couples TRBV5-4 to TRBJ2-7; D possibly uses TRBD1 or TRBD2 (5 bases each). Trimming shortened V by 4 bases and J by 4 bases, and 18 bases separated the two germline ends. CDR1 SGHNT and CDR2 YYREEE come from the germline V gene (reference sequence). The CDR3 is made up of 15 amino acids. This chain's CDR3 is CASSLQGTGPYEQYF. The CDR3 DNA reads TGTGCCAGCAGCCTTCAGGGCACGGGACCTTACGAGCAGTACTTC.

This clone was recorded a few times. V usage is TRBV2 and J usage is TRBJ2-5; possibly TRBD1 for D (7 bases). The V end lost 9 bases, the J end lost 5 bases, and 16 bases lay between the germline ends. The CDR3 spans 13 residues. Germline CDR1 and CDR2: SNHLY and FYNNEI. The CDR3: CARQGTSGETQYF. The CDR3 nucleotides read TGTGCCAGACAGGGGACTTCGGGGGAGACCCAGTACTTC. Full variable domain (outside the CDR3, taken from reference TRBV2 and TRBJ2-5): EPEVTQTPSHQVTQMGQEVILRCVPISNHLYFYWYRQILGQKVEFLVSFYNNEISEKSEIFDDQFSVERPDGSNFTLKIRSTKLEDSAMYFCARQGTSGETQYFGPGTRLLVL.